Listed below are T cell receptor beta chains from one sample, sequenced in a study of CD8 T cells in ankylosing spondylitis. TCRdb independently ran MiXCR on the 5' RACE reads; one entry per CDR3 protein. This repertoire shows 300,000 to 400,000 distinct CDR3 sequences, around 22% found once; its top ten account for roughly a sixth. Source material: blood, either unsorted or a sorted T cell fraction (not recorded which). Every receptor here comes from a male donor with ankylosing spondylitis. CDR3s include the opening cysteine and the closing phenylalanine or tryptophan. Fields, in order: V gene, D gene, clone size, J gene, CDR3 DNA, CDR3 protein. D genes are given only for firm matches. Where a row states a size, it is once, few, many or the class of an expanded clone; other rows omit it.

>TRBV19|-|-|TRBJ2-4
TGTGCCAGTAATCAGGTCGGTGACAAAAACATTCAGTACTTC
CASNQVGDKNIQYF
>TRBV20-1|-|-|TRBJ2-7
TGCAGTGCTAGATTGAGGGCGGACGAGCAGTACTTC
CSARLRADEQYF
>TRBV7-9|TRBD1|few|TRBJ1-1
TGTGCCAGCAGCCCGCGAGGACAGGGGAGGAACACTGAAGCTTTCTTT
CASSPRGQGRNTEAFF
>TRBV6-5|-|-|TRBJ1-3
TGTGCCAGCAGTTACCTGCCCGTCTCTGGAAACACCATATATTTT
CASSYLPVSGNTIYF
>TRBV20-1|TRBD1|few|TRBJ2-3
TGCAGTGCTAGTGACAGGGGTGATACGCAGTATTTT
CSASDRGDTQYF
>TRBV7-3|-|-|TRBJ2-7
TGTGCCAGCAGCTTAGAGCCGGGTTGGGGCGAGCAGTACTTC
CASSLEPGWGEQYF
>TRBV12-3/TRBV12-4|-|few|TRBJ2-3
TGTGCCAGCAGCCGGGGGTTCACAGATACGCAGTATTTT
CASSRGFTDTQYF
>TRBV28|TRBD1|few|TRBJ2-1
TGTGCCAGCAGTGGCGGGACAGGGCTGAATAATGAGCAGTTCTTC
CASSGGTGLNNEQFF
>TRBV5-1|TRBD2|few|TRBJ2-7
TGCGCCAGCAGCCGTGCCGTGGGAGGGGATGTAGCTGACGAGCAGTACTTC
CASSRAVGGDVADEQYF
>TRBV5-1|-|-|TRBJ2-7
TGCGCCAGCAGTTTCGGGACACAGGCCTACGAGCAGTACTTC
CASSFGTQAYEQYF
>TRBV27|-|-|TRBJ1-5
TGTGCCAGCAGTCTTAAATCGACAGGCTATCAGCCCCAGCATTTT
CASSLKSTGYQPQHF
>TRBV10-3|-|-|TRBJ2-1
TGTGCCATCAGTGAGGGGGGAGGCTGGTACAATGAGCAGTTCTTC
CAISEGGGWYNEQFF
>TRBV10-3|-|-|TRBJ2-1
TGTGCCATCAGTGAGAAGGGTGGAGGTCACCAGGAGTTCTTC
CAISEKGGGHQEFF
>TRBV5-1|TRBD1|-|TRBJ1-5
TGCGCCAGCAGCCGGACAGGGTTCGGGAATCAGCCCCAGCATTTT
CASSRTGFGNQPQHF
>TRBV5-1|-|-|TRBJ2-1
TGCGCCAGCAGGCCAGAGCCAAGTCGGGATGAGCAGTTCTTC
CASRPEPSRDEQFF
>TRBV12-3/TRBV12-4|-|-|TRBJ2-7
TGTGCCAGCAGTTTACAGGGAGTGGCCTACGAGCAGTACTTC
CASSLQGVAYEQYF
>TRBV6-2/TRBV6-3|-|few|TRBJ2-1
TGTGCCAGCATATTAGGACGTAGCTCCTACAATGAGCAGTTCTTC
CASILGRSSYNEQFF
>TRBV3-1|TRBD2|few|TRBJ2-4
TGTGCCAGCAGCCAAGATCGAGAGCTGGGACTAGAAAACATTCAGTACTTC
CASSQDRELGLENIQYF
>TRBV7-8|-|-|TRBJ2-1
TGTGCCAGCAGCTTAGTGGGGGGGCGAGGTCCCTACAATGAGCAGTTCTTC
CASSLVGGRGPYNEQFF
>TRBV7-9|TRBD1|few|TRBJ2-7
TGTGCCAGCAGCTTAATGGTGGCAGGGGGCGGCGAGCAGTACTTC
CASSLMVAGGGEQYF
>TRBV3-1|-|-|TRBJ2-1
TGTGCCAGCAGCCAGTCTCGTAGCAGTGAGCAGTTCTTC
CASSQSRSSEQFF
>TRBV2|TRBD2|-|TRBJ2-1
TGTGCCAGCAGTGAGTTTGGGCTAGCGGGAGCGGATGAGCAGTTCTTC
CASSEFGLAGADEQFF
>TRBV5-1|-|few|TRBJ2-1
TGCGCCAGCAGCTTGTATTCGGGGCGGGATGAGCAGTTCTTC
CASSLYSGRDEQFF
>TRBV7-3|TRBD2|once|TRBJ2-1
TGTGCCAGCAGTTCAGGTGCTAGCGGGCAGTTCTTC
CASSSGASGQFF
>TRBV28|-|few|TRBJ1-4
TGTGCCAGCAGTTCCCCGACCGCAACTAATGAAAAACTGTTTTTT
CASSSPTATNEKLFF
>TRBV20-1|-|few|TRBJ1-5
TGCAGTGCAGCACCCAACAGGGAACTGGCCCAGCATTTT
CSAAPNRELAQHF
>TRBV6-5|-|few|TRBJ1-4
TGTGCCAGCAGTTACTTGGCGAATGAAAAACTGTTTTTT
CASSYLANEKLFF
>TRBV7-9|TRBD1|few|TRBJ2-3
TGTGCCAGCAGCCGGACAGGGGGCGCCGGAGATACGCAGTATTTT
CASSRTGGAGDTQYF
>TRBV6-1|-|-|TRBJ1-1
TGTGCCAGCAGTCAATTAACAAACACTGAAGCTTTCTTT
CASSQLTNTEAFF
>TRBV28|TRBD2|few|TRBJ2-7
TGTGCCAGCAGTTCACCGGGACTAGCGGGAGAGCAGTACTTC
CASSSPGLAGEQYF
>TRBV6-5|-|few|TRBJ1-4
TGTGCCAGCAGTTACGCACAGGGTACGAAACTGTTTTTT
CASSYAQGTKLFF
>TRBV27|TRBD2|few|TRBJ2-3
TGTGCCAGCAGTTCTCGGCTAGCGGAGATGGATGGGGATACGCAGTATTTT
CASSSRLAEMDGDTQYF
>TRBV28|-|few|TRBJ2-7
TGTGCCAGCAGTCCCACCACGACTCGAATTGCGCAGTACTTC
CASSPTTTRIAQYF
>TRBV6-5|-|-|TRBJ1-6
TGTGCCAGCAGTTACTCGACTGGGGAGACGCAGTCACCCCTCCACTTT
CASSYSTGETQSPLHF
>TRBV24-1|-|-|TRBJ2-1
TGTGCCACCAGTGATTTGCAGGGGCACTCCTACAATGAGCAGTTCTTC
CATSDLQGHSYNEQFF
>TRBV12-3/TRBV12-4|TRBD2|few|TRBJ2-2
TGTGCCAGCAGTTCGGCTAGCGGGAGGTCCGGGGAGCTGTTTTTT
CASSSASGRSGELFF
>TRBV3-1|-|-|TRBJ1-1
TGTGCCAGCAGTCTGGTTCGGGAGGACACTGAAGCTTTCTTT
CASSLVREDTEAFF
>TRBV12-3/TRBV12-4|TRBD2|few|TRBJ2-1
TGTGCCAGCAGACCGGGACTAGGAGGTGATGAGCAGTTCTTC
CASRPGLGGDEQFF
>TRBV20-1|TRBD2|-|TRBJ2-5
TGCAGTGCTAGCTCTGGCGGGAGGTTGGAGACCCAGTACTTC
CSASSGGRLETQYF
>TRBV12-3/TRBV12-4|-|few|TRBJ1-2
TGTGCCAGCAGTTTCATGGGGGGGCGCGTCGGCTATGGCTACACCTTC
CASSFMGGRVGYGYTF
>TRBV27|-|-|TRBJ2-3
TGTGCCAGCAGAGCTCGGGGACATCTTCTCACAGATACGCAGTATTTT
CASRARGHLLTDTQYF
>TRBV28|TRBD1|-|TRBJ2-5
TGTGCCAGCAGTTTGGGACAGGGAGGGGAGGAGACCCAGTACTTC
CASSLGQGGEETQYF
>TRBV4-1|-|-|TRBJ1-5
TGCGCCAGCAGCCAAGAACCTTGGGGTCAGCCCCAGCATTTT
CASSQEPWGQPQHF
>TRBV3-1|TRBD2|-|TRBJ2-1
TGTGCCAGCAGCCAAGGGACTAGCGGCAATCCCGACCTTTACAATGAGCAGTTCTTC
CASSQGTSGNPDLYNEQFF
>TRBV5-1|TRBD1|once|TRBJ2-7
TGCGCCAGCAGCCATGTCGTGGGGACAGGTGACTACGAGCAGTACTTC
CASSHVVGTGDYEQYF
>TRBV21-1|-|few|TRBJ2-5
TGTGCCAGCAGCAAACATTACCAGGGACAGGGGAAAGAGACCCAGTACTTC
CASSKHYQGQGKETQYF
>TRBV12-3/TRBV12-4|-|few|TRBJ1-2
TGTGCCAGCAAGGCGTCCGAGGGCTATGGCTACACCTTC
CASKASEGYGYTF
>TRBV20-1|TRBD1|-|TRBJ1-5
TGCAGTGCTGTTGACAGGGTGGGCAATCAGCCCCAGCATTTT
CSAVDRVGNQPQHF
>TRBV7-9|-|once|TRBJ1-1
TGTGCCAGCAGTCATGACACCACTGAAGCTTTCTTT
CASSHDTTEAFF
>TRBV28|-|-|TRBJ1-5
TGTGCCAGCACCACTCAGCGACAGCCCCAGCATTTT
CASTTQRQPQHF
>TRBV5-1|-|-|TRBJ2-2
TGCGCCAGCAGCTTGGGCAGGCCTCGGGCCGGGGAGCTGTTTTTT
CASSLGRPRAGELFF
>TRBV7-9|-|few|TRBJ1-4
TGTGCCAGCAGCCCACGCTCAGCCCGATTATCCGGAAAACTGTTTTTT
CASSPRSARLSGKLFF
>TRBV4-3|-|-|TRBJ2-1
TGCGCCAGCAGCCAAGAAAATTGGGAGGATGAGCAGTTCTTC
CASSQENWEDEQFF
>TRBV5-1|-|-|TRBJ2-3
TGCGCCAGCAGAAGTGGGGGGCTGGGAGATACGCAGTATTTT
CASRSGGLGDTQYF